These 10 T cell receptor beta chains originate from one sample sequenced in a study of OX40 agonist ivuxolimab in advanced cancers. Clones were read by immunoSEQ multiplex PCR, and TCRdb kept only the in-frame ones, dropping some. The sample contains roughly 81,000 clones, about 88% of which appear only once. This sample comprised CD4+ or CD8+ T cells sorted from blood, obtained in a trial of the OX40 agonist ivuxolimab. These receptors were obtained from an adult with an advanced solid tumor such as melanoma, head and neck, liver or kidney cancer.

The chain couples TRBV19 to TRBJ2-3; no definite D call. CDR1 LNHDA and CDR2 SQIVND come from the germline V gene (reference sequence). V shed 9 bases and J shed 3 bases, with 13 bases lying between them. The CDR3 contains 13 residues. CDR3 in amino acids: CASAGRNTDTQYF. The CDR3 nucleotides read TGTGCCAGCGCCGGACGAAATACAGATACGCAGTATTTT.

V is TRBV10-3 and J is TRBJ2-7; D remains ambiguous. Trimming removed 0 bases at V and 2 bases at J, with 8 bases between. The CDR3 is 14 residues long. Germline V gives CDR1 ENHRY, CDR2 SYGVKD. As DNA, the CDR3 is TGTGCCATCAGTGAGTCGGGCACCACCTACGAGCAGTACTTC. This translates into CAISESGTTYEQYF.

This clone was picked up a small number of times. The chain uses TRBV5-1 and TRBJ1-5; D not resolved. V gave up 4 bases and J gave up 4 bases, with 9 bases separating them. Germline V lookup: CDR1 SGHRS, CDR2 YFSETQ. The CDR3 consists of 13 residues. The CDR3 sequence: CASSPDPNQPQHF. The CDR3 DNA reads as TGCGCCAGCAGCCCTGACCCTAATCAGCCCCAGCATTTT.

This clone came up once. CDR3 in amino acids: CASSYRGYVSETQYF. DNA of the CDR3: TGCGCCAGCAGTTATAGGGGGTACGTAAGTGAGACCCAGTACTTC. This chain joins TRBV23-1 and TRBJ2-5; D may be TRBD1 (6 bases). Being an ORF, TRBV23-1 has a function that is uncertain. The CDR3 is made up of 15 amino acids. Trimming removed 5 bases at V and 5 bases at J, with 18 bases between.

This chain links TRBV7-3 with TRBJ1-1; D perhaps matches TRBD1 (6 bases). V was cut by 5 bases and J by 0 bases, with 13 bases left in between. This CDR3 is built from 15 residues. CDR1 and CDR2 (germline): SGHTA, FQGTGA. The CDR3 loop reads CASSPQGTVNTEAFF. The CDR3 nucleotides are TGTGCCAGCAGCCCCCAGGGGACGGTGAACACTGAAGCTTTCTTT.

The V gene is TRBV7-2, the J gene TRBJ1-2; the match to TRBD1 covers 9 bases. This CDR3 contains 15 residues. V shed 1 base and J 5 bases; nucleotides not matched to a gene: 5. Per germline, CDR1 SGHTA and CDR2 FQGNSA. The chain's CDR3 is CASSLGPGQGYGYTF. CDR3 in DNA: TGTGCCAGCAGCTTAGGGCCGGGACAGGGTTATGGCTACACCTTC.

V is TRBV15 and J is TRBJ1-1; the match to TRBD1 covers 9 bases. CDR1 and CDR2 from the germline V gene are LNHNV and YYDKDF (reference sequence). The CDR3 runs 17 residues. Trimming took 0 bases from V and 1 from J; bases not matched to a gene: 6. The CDR3 DNA is TGTGCCACCAGCAGAGATGGGGTGGGACAGGGGAACACTGAAGCTTTCTTT. It is translated as CATSRDGVGQGNTEAFF.

This clone was picked up one time. This sequence joins TRBV5-4 and TRBJ1-1; 7 bases match TRBD1. CDR3 length: 15 amino acids. Germline V lookup: CDR1 SGHNT, CDR2 YYREEE (reference sequence). J was trimmed by 0 bases and V by 3 bases; bases with no gene match: 5. The CDR3 region has the DNA TGTGCCAGCAGCTCATGGACAGGATTGAACACTGAAGCTTTCTTT. Translated, it gives CASSSWTGLNTEAFF.

The CDR3 protein is CASSSGLAGKETQYF. The CDR3, as DNA: TGTGCCAGCAGCTCGGGACTAGCGGGAAAAGAGACCCAGTACTTC. The chain couples TRBV11-3 to TRBJ2-5; 13 bases are shared with TRBD2. V dropped 4 bases and J dropped 3; count of bases not matched to a gene: 2. The CDR3 contains 15 residues. Germline assignment: CDR1 SGHNT and CDR2 YENEEA.

This clone was seen just once. The chain has TRBV4-2 and TRBJ1-1; D is uncertain. The V gene lost 0 bases and the J gene lost 1 base, with 6 bases spanning the gap. Germline loops: CDR1 LGHNA, CDR2 YNFKEQ. CDR3 length equals 14 residues. The CDR3, as DNA: TGTGCCAGCAGCCAAGAAATCGGGAACACTGAAGCTTTCTTT. This translates into CASSQEIGNTEAFF.